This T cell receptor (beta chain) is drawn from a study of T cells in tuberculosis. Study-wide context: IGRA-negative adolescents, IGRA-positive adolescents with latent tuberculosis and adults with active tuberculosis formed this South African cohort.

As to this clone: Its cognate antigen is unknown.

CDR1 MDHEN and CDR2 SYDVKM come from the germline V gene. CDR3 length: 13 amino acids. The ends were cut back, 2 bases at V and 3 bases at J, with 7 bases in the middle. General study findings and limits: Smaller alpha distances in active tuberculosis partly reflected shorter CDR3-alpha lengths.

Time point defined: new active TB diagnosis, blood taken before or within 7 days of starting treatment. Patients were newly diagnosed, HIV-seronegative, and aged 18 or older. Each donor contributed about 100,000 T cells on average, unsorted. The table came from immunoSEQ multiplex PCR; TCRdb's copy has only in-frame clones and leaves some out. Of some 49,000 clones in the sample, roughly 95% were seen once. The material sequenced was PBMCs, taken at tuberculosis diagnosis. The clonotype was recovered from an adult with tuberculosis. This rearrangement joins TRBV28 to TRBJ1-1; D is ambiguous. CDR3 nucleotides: TGTGCCAGCAGTTTAGTGAGAGACACTGAAGCTTTCTTT. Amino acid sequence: CASSLVRDTEAFF.